This section outlines one T cell receptor beta chain sequence together with its context. Per the original methods: Reference gene primer amplification gave estimated nucleated cell counts. Method: immunoSEQ multiplex PCR; TCRdb's copy keeps in-frame clones and lacks some. V and J calls and clone size are as listed in that table; D and trimming were resolved from the DNA. The repertoire holds under 85,000 clones, roughly 90% seen once, with approximately 15% in the top ten. This entry comes from a study of blood T cell repertoires in COVID-19. Background on the study: Samples came from the United States, Italy and Spain, spanning acute and convalescent COVID-19. PBMCs, B-cell-depleted T cells, or T cells provided the cDNA or gDNA that made up the material.

V shed 0 bases and J shed 3 bases, with 12 bases lying between them. The CDR3 sequence is 15 residues long. Germline lookup yields CDR1 MNHEY and CDR2 SVGEGT. This TCR was recovered from a man aged 65 to 85 with active or convalescent COVID-19. The chain has TRBV6-2 or TRBV6-3 and TRBJ2-7, with D possibly matching TRBD2 (6 bases). Specimen: peripheral blood. This CDR3 is CASSYSLLAGYEQYF. The DNA for the CDR3 is TGTGCCAGCAGTTACTCGTTACTAGCTGGCTACGAGCAGTACTTC.